This T cell receptor beta chain was profiled in a study of T cell clones after liver transplantation. Looking at the study overall: A pre-transplant mixed lymphocyte reaction with TCRbeta sequencing defined graft-donor-reactive clones followed in post-transplant blood. HCV positivity affected three of eight recipients; the rest lacked autoimmune or viral indications.

Sorting of unstimulated PBMCs yielded separate CD3+CD4+ and CD3+CD8+ fractions. There are 15 residues in the CDR3. V was pared by 2 bases and J by 2 bases, with 13 bases between. Per germline, CDR1 MNHEY and CDR2 SMNVEV (reference sequence). Data came from immunoSEQ multiplex PCR; TCRdb stores just in-frame clones and leaves some out. The sample includes roughly 100,000 clones, approximately 79% of them seen just once. V is TRBV27 and J is TRBJ2-7; no clear D. Sequencing was performed on CD4+ T cells from blood, taken around 49 months after liver transplant. This clonotype originated in a human patient who received a liver transplant. Some T cells may be the graft donor's. CDR3 nucleotide sequence: TGTGCCAGCAGTTTAACGGCCCTCCCCACCTACGAGCAGTACTTC. Protein: CASSLTALPTYEQYF.